These 26 T cell receptor beta chains share one sample of origin, sequenced in a study of shared clonotypes between healthy human individuals. This table comes from immunoSEQ multiplex PCR, and its TCRdb copy is limited to in-frame clones, with some not included. Altogether around 350,000 clones are present, more than 60% being singletons, with the ten largest covering more than 9%. The material sequenced was memory CD4+ T cells sorted from blood. Subset specified: CD45RA-negative fraction. The receptors shown here come from a man aged 30 to 45 in good health.

This chain uses TRBV5-6 with TRBJ1-4; tentatively, D is TRBD1 (6 bases). Trimming left V 4 bases short and J 3 bases short, with 16 bases between. The CDR3 is made up of 16 amino acids. Per germline, CDR1 SGHDT and CDR2 YYEEEE. For the CDR3, the DNA is TGTGCCAGCAGCAATTACAGGGTCTCTTCTAATGAAAAACTGTTTTTT. It translates to CASSNYRVSSNEKLFF. The full variable domain, rest sourced from reference TRBV5-6 and TRBJ1-4, is DAGVTQSPTHLIKTRGQQVTLRCSPKSGHDTVSWYQQALGQGPQFIFQYYEEEERQRGNFPDRFSGHQFPNYSSELNVNALLLGDSALYLCASSNYRVSSNEKLFFGSGTQLSVL.

V usage is TRBV28 and J usage is TRBJ2-1; 11 bases align to TRBD2. The germline CDR1 and CDR2 sequences are MDHEN and SYDVKM. The CDR3 has 15 residues. J lost 6 bases, V lost 5 bases, and 6 bases had no gene match. The CDR3 reads CASSTLTSGTNEQFF. The CDR3 bases are TGTGCCAGCAGTACCTTGACTAGCGGGACCAATGAGCAGTTCTTC.

This clone came up once. The chain has TRBV19 and TRBJ2-1; TRBD2 might be the D (6 bases). The V end lost 6 bases, the J end lost 5 bases, and 14 bases lay between the germline ends. Germline CDR1 LNHDA, CDR2 SQIVND (reference sequence). The CDR3 has 14 residues. In nucleotides, the CDR3 is TGTGCCAGTAGCCCCACGAGACTAGACAATGAGCAGTTCTTC. Translated: CASSPTRLDNEQFF. Full variable domain (rest looked up from reference TRBV19 and TRBJ2-1): DGGITQSPKYLFRKEGQNVTLSCEQNLNHDAMYWYRQDPGQGLRLIYYSQIVNDFQKGDIAEGYSVSREKKESFPLTVTSAQKNPTAFYLCASSPTRLDNEQFFGPGTRLTVL.

The sample holds a few counts of this clone. The chain combines TRBV5-5 with TRBJ1-2, with 7 bases lining up with TRBD1. The J segment lost 0 bases and the V segment lost 5 bases, leaving 4 bases of the junction unmatched. Looked up from germline, CDR1 is SGHKS and CDR2 is YYEKEE (reference sequence). The CDR3 is 14 residues long. Here the CDR3 DNA reads TGTGCCAGCAGGGGAGGGGGCTCTAACTATGGCTACACCTTC. This encodes CASRGGGSNYGYTF.

The chain recombines TRBV2 with TRBJ2-1; the D gene is possibly TRBD2 (5 bases). The CDR3 is 12 amino acids. The V gene's germline CDR1 is SNHLY and CDR2 FYNNEI. Between the trimmed V and J ends, which lost 9 bases and 5 bases, there was a span of 11 bases. CDR3: CARGSANNEQFF. The CDR3 DNA reads as TGTGCCAGGGGGAGTGCCAACAATGAGCAGTTCTTC.

The chain joins TRBV25-1 to TRBJ2-3; D call uncertain. Germline V lookup: CDR1 MGHDK, CDR2 SYGVNS. This CDR3 contains 12 residues. The V gene lost 6 bases and the J gene lost 6 bases, with 10 bases spanning the gap. The CDR3 coding sequence is TGTGCCAGCAGCCCAGGCCCTGATACGCAGTATTTT. Its protein product is CASSPGPDTQYF.

The rearrangement links TRBV18 to TRBJ2-1, with 9 bases that match TRBD1. The V gene end was trimmed by 0 bases and the J gene end by 3 bases; junction bases not matched to a gene: 6. The CDR3 loop spans 17 amino acids. Germline lookup yields CDR1 KGHSH and CDR2 LQKENI. Here the CDR3 reads CASSPPVGQGFYNEQFF. The CDR3 region has the DNA TGTGCCAGCTCACCACCAGTGGGACAGGGTTTCTACAATGAGCAGTTCTTC. Full variable domain (remainder filled in from reference TRBV18 and TRBJ2-1): NAGVMQNPRHLVRRRGQEARLRCSPMKGHSHVYWYRQLPEEGLKFMVYLQKENIIDESGMPKERFSAEFPKEGPSILRIQQVVRGDSAAYFCASSPPVGQGFYNEQFFGPGTRLTVL.

The CDR3 protein is CASSLGLRGRDTQYF. In DNA form, the CDR3 reads TGTGCCAGCAGTTTAGGCCTAAGGGGGCGGGATACGCAGTATTTT. The V and J genes are TRBV28 and TRBJ2-3; 7 bases line up with TRBD1. From germline, CDR1 is MDHEN and CDR2 SYDVKM. V lost 2 bases and J lost 6; bases outside the gene matches: 8. The CDR3 extends over 15 amino acids. The complete variable domain, with remaining parts taken from reference TRBV28 and TRBJ2-3, reads DVKVTQSSRYLVKRTGEKVFLECVQDMDHENMFWYRQDPGLGLRLIYFSYDVKMKEKGDIPEGYSVSREKKERFSLILESASTNQTSMYLCASSLGLRGRDTQYFGPGTRLTVL.

This rearrangement joins TRBV28 to TRBJ1-5; D remains ambiguous. This CDR3 contains 13 residues. V dropped 5 bases and J dropped 4 bases, with 9 bases sitting between them. The V gene's germline CDR1 is MDHEN and CDR2 SYDVKM. This CDR3 is CASSPIGNQPQHF. In DNA, the CDR3 is TGTGCCAGCAGTCCTATCGGTAATCAGCCCCAGCATTTT. The variable domain in full, completed from reference TRBV28 and TRBJ1-5, reads DVKVTQSSRYLVKRTGEKVFLECVQDMDHENMFWYRQDPGLGLRLIYFSYDVKMKEKGDIPEGYSVSREKKERFSLILESASTNQTSMYLCASSPIGNQPQHFGDGTRLSIL.

V usage is TRBV9 and J usage is TRBJ2-6; D uncertain. V lost 3 bases and J lost 0, with 7 bases in between. The CDR3 has 15 amino acids. The germline gives CDR1 SGDLS, CDR2 YYNGEE. The CDR3 spells CASSAILSGANVLTF. Here the CDR3 DNA reads TGTGCCAGCAGCGCCATCCTCTCTGGGGCCAACGTCCTGACTTTC.

The CDR3 sequence: CASSFEGTRRETQYF. In DNA, the CDR3 is TGTGCCAGCAGTTTCGAGGGGACTAGACGAGAGACCCAGTACTTC. J is TRBJ2-5 and V is TRBV27; 8 bases are shared with TRBD2. J was trimmed by 4 bases and V by 3 bases; bases with no gene match: 7. The CDR3 length is 15 residues. The germline V gene encodes CDR1 MNHEY and CDR2 SMNVEV (reference sequence).

V usage is TRBV5-4 and J usage is TRBJ2-1; D is unclear. Looked up from germline, CDR1 is SGHNT and CDR2 is YYREEE (reference sequence). The germline V and J ends were trimmed by 2 bases and 5 bases, with 8 bases remaining between them. This CDR3 has 13 residues. The CDR3 spells CASSFSRNNEQFF. The CDR3 DNA reads TGTGCCAGCAGCTTTAGTCGGAACAATGAGCAGTTCTTC.

The chain links TRBV2 to TRBJ1-5; D remains unclear. This CDR3 has 13 amino acids. Germline CDR1 and CDR2: SNHLY and FYNNEI. V lost 3 bases and J 5 bases, leaving 8 bases between the germline ends. The CDR3 DNA sequence: TGTGCCAGCAGTGAGTTTCCCGATCAGCCCCAGCATTTT. This codes for CASSEFPDQPQHF.

CDR3 in amino acids: CASSLVTSHEQFF. CDR3 nucleotide sequence: TGTGCCAGCAGCTTGGTGACCAGTCATGAGCAGTTCTTC. This rearrangement joins TRBV7-8 to TRBJ2-1; D is ambiguous. V lost 3 bases and J 8 bases, leaving 11 bases between the germline ends. Germline V lookup: CDR1 SGHVS, CDR2 FQNEAQ. This CDR3 is 13 amino acids long. The full variable domain, with the rest looked up from reference TRBV7-8 and TRBJ2-1, is GAGVSQSPRYKVAKRGQDVALRCDPISGHVSLFWYQQALGQGPEFLTYFQNEAQLDKSGLPSDRFFAERPEGSVSTLKIQRTQQEDSAVYLCASSLVTSHEQFFGPGTRLTVL.

The chain combines TRBV28 with TRBJ2-7; D is undetermined. CDR3 length: 13 residues. CDR1 is MDHEN, CDR2 SYDVKM, per germline. V was trimmed by 5 bases and J by 1 base, leaving 9 bases between them. The CDR3 region has the DNA TGTGCCAGCAGTGCGCAGAATTCCTACGAGCAGTACTTC. This encodes CASSAQNSYEQYF. The full variable domain, with the rest looked up from reference TRBV28 and TRBJ2-7, is DVKVTQSSRYLVKRTGEKVFLECVQDMDHENMFWYRQDPGLGLRLIYFSYDVKMKEKGDIPEGYSVSREKKERFSLILESASTNQTSMYLCASSAQNSYEQYFGPGTRLTVT.

V is TRBV2 and J is TRBJ2-7; D might be TRBD2 (5 bases). Trimming left V 6 bases short and J 0 bases short, with 9 bases between. Per germline, CDR1 SNHLY and CDR2 FYNNEI. This CDR3 is built from 13 residues. The CDR3 spells CASSGDLSYEQYF. CDR3 nucleotides: TGTGCCAGCAGCGGGGATCTCTCCTACGAGCAGTACTTC.

This clone was seen many times. This sequence joins TRBV18 and TRBJ2-1; TRBD1 might be the D (5 bases). Germline CDR1 reads KGHSH; CDR2 reads LQKENI. This CDR3 contains 14 residues. V dropped 2 bases and J dropped 6 bases, with 11 bases sitting between them. In DNA form, the CDR3 reads TGTGCCAGCTCACCAATAGGCAGGGTCAATGAGCAGTTCTTC. This gives the protein CASSPIGRVNEQFF.

This clone occurred a few times. The J gene is TRBJ1-3, the V gene TRBV10-3; D is uncertain. V was shortened by 4 bases and J by 0 bases, with 10 bases between the two germline ends. Germline V gene data show CDR1 as ENHRY and CDR2 as SYGVKD. This CDR3 comprises 15 residues. CDR3 DNA: TGTGCCATCAGTGCCTCAGACGGCTCTGGAAACACCATATATTTT. This sequence encodes CAISASDGSGNTIYF.

This clone has a handful of counts. The rearrangement links TRBV4-3 to TRBJ2-4; D may be TRBD1 (5 bases). Germline loops: CDR1 LGHNA, CDR2 YSLEER. The CDR3 loop spans 19 amino acids. The V end lost 1 base, the J end lost 0 bases, and 19 bases lay between the germline ends. This CDR3 reads CASSQGGYGEELAKNIQYF. Written as DNA, the CDR3 is TGCGCCAGCAGCCAAGGGGGCTACGGAGAGGAACTAGCCAAAAACATTCAGTACTTC.

The CDR3 bases are TGTGCCATCAGTGGGGCCGGGAGCTCCTACAATGAGCAGTTCTTC. Its protein product is CAISGAGSSYNEQFF. The chain uses TRBV10-3 and TRBJ2-1; possible D gene TRBD2, 6 bases. The CDR3 is 15 amino acids. In germline, CDR1 is ENHRY, CDR2 SYGVKD. Trimming took 4 bases from V and 0 from J, leaving 10 bases between them.

The chain couples TRBV28 to TRBJ2-5, with D perhaps matching TRBD2 (5 bases). The V gene's germline CDR1 is MDHEN and CDR2 SYDVKM. The CDR3 runs to 14 residues. The V end lost 2 bases, the J end lost 4 bases, and 11 bases lay between the germline ends. This chain's CDR3 is CASSLQGSSETQYF. CDR3 DNA: TGTGCCAGCAGTTTACAAGGGAGTTCAGAGACCCAGTACTTC.

The chain joins TRBV5-6 to TRBJ1-2; no clear D gene. V lost 1 base and J 6 bases, leaving 13 bases between the germline ends. Germline V lookup: CDR1 SGHDT, CDR2 YYEEEE. The CDR3 is 14 residues long. The CDR3 loop reads CASSLSRRRDGYTF. DNA of the CDR3: TGTGCCAGCAGCTTGTCGCGCCGGAGGGATGGCTACACCTTC. Together with reference TRBV5-6 and TRBJ1-2, the CDR3 gives the full variable domain: DAGVTQSPTHLIKTRGQQVTLRCSPKSGHDTVSWYQQALGQGPQFIFQYYEEEERQRGNFPDRFSGHQFPNYSSELNVNALLLGDSALYLCASSLSRRRDGYTFGSGTRLTVV.

The V gene is TRBV4-2, the J gene TRBJ2-5, with 9 bases aligning to TRBD2. Germline CDR1 LGHNA, CDR2 YNFKEQ. Unmatched junction bases numbered 9, after V lost 1 base and J lost 3 bases. The CDR3 totals 17 residues. The CDR3 coding sequence is TGTGCCAGCAGCCAAGGGAAGGTCGTAGCGGGAGAAGAGACCCAGTACTTC. Its protein product is CASSQGKVVAGEETQYF.

This clone was counted only a few times. This sequence joins TRBV6-6 and TRBJ2-5; D is unclear. Trimming left V 5 bases short and J 1 base short, with 14 bases between. CDR3 length: 15 amino acids. The germline V gene encodes CDR1 MNHNY and CDR2 SVGAGI (reference sequence). CDR3 amino acids: CASSGQSVAQETQYF. CDR3 nucleotides: TGTGCCAGCAGTGGTCAAAGCGTGGCCCAAGAGACCCAGTACTTC.

This chain connects TRBV29-1 to TRBJ2-3; D is possibly TRBD2 (6 bases). The CDR3 consists of 18 residues. Trimming removed 1 base from V and 0 bases from J, with 20 bases in between. Germline-derived CDR1 and CDR2 are SQVTM and ANQGSEA. The CDR3 region is CSVEAGGPSTTSTDTQYF. CDR3 nucleotide sequence: TGCAGCGTTGAAGCAGGAGGGCCCTCTACGACTAGCACAGATACGCAGTATTTT.

The chain joins TRBV29-1 to TRBJ1-1; TRBD1 is a possible D gene (6 bases). Germline CDR1 SQVTM, CDR2 ANQGSEA. The CDR3 has 13 amino acids. The V end was cut by 0 bases, the J end by 7 bases, with 12 bases between. The CDR3 DNA sequence: TGCAGCGTTGAAGAGCTAACAGGGCTTGAAGCTTTCTTT. Translating gives CSVEELTGLEAFF.